This T cell receptor (beta chain) was obtained from a study of shared clonotypes between healthy human individuals. About the study: Each donor's CD8 memory used one plate, CD8 naive two, each CD4 subset three. General observations from the study: The sole specimen, blood, was sampled, and tissue repertoires likely differ. Between a handful of donors, naive CD4 clonotypes were shared at a level of around 5.1%.

Using immunoSEQ multiplex PCR, the repertoire was profiled, and TCRdb retains in-frame clones only, with some absent. This table has about 2 million clones, 85% to 95% appearing once. As concerns this clone: Its antigen is still unknown. This sample includes further DNA sequences coding for the same CDR3.

CDR3 size: 11 residues. The V and J ends lost 3 bases and 3 bases respectively, with 2 bases between them. Germline V gene data show CDR1 as DFQATT and CDR2 as SNEGSKA (reference sequence). This clonotype was obtained from a man aged 18 to 35 in good health. The source material was naive CD4+ T cells sorted from blood. The subset here: CD45RA+ positively selected. The chain recombines TRBV20-1 with TRBJ2-2; D call uncertain. The CDR3 DNA reads as TGCAGTGCTAGTGACACCGGGGAGCTGTTTTTT. Its translation is CSASDTGELFF.